The 18 T cell receptor beta chains in this list originate from one sample, sequenced in a study of blood T cell repertoires in COVID-19. This table comes from immunoSEQ multiplex PCR, and its TCRdb copy is limited to in-frame clones, with some not included. The top ten hold 9.8% of the sample, which has more than 150,000 clones, 70% to 85% seen once. The sequenced material came from peripheral blood. Source of these receptors: a woman aged 45-60 years with acute or convalescent COVID-19.

The sample holds one count of this clone. This chain links TRBV19 with TRBJ1-5, with D perhaps matching TRBD1 (6 bases). The CDR3 extends over 18 amino acids. V was clipped by 7 bases and J by 3 bases, with 25 bases between them. Germline-derived CDR1 and CDR2 are LNHDA and SQIVND (reference sequence). The CDR3 is CASNKTAWTESYNQPQHF. In DNA form, the CDR3 reads TGTGCCAGTAACAAAACTGCTTGGACAGAATCTTACAATCAGCCCCAGCATTTT.

V and J are TRBV7-6 and TRBJ2-3; 8 bases match TRBD2. J lost 4 bases, V lost 5 bases, and 11 bases had no gene match. Per the germline V gene, CDR1 is SGHVS and CDR2 is FNYEAQ. This CDR3 region has 16 residues. The CDR3 nucleotides read TGTGCCAGCAGCCCAAGGACTAGCTCCCCCCCAGATACGCAGTATTTT. Its protein product is CASSPRTSSPPDTQYF.

The chain recombines TRBV7-9 with TRBJ1-6; D is possibly TRBD1 (6 bases). Germline CDR1 is SEHNR and CDR2 is FQNEAQ (reference sequence). V gave up 8 bases and J gave up 16 bases, with 15 bases separating them. This CDR3 region has 11 residues. CDR3 region: CASDQDSPLHF. The CDR3 DNA reads TGTGCCAGCGACCAGGACAGCCCGCTCCACTTT.

V and J are TRBV2 and TRBJ2-2; 9 positions agree with TRBD2. Germline loops: CDR1 SNHLY, CDR2 FYNNEI. The length of the CDR3 is 14 residues. V shed 9 bases and J 5 bases; nucleotides not matched to a gene: 7. CDR3 protein: CASLAGEYTGELFF. The CDR3 coding sequence is TGTGCCAGTTTAGCGGGAGAGTATACCGGGGAGCTGTTTTTT.

This clone turned up a few times. The chain is built from TRBV20-1 and TRBJ2-2; 7 bases line up with TRBD1. The ends lost 5 bases at V and 8 bases at J; junction bases unmatched: 8. Germline assignment: CDR1 DFQATT and CDR2 SNEGSKA (reference sequence). CDR3 length equals 13 residues. CDR3 DNA: TGCAGTGCTGGTGACAGGGCTAAAGGGGAGCTGTTTTTT. Translating gives CSAGDRAKGELFF.

J is TRBJ2-2 and V is TRBV18; 12 bases match TRBD2. Germline values: CDR1 KGHSH, CDR2 LQKENI. The V segment lost 6 bases and the J segment 3 bases; nucleotides outside the gene matches: 5. The CDR3 runs to 16 residues. CDR3 loop: CASSPRLAGDTGELFF. For the CDR3, the DNA is TGTGCCAGCTCTCCTAGACTAGCGGGAGACACCGGGGAGCTGTTTTTT. Filled out from reference TRBV18 and TRBJ2-2, the complete variable domain reads NAGVMQNPRHLVRRRGQEARLRCSPMKGHSHVYWYRQLPEEGLKFMVYLQKENIIDESGMPKERFSAEFPKEGPSILRIQQVVRGDSAAYFCASSPRLAGDTGELFFGEGSRLTVL.

The chain has TRBV10-3 and TRBJ2-1; D is perhaps TRBD1 (5 bases). V gave up 10 bases and J gave up 1 base, with 14 bases separating them. Germline CDR1 is ENHRY and CDR2 is SYGVKD. CDR3 size: 14 residues. CDR3 protein: CATAYRSSYNEQFF. The CDR3 bases are TGTGCCACCGCTTACAGGTCTTCCTACAATGAGCAGTTCTTC.

This clone has only one observation. The chain uses TRBV18 and TRBJ1-4, with D uncertain. Germline loops: CDR1 KGHSH, CDR2 LQKENI. V was clipped by 3 bases and J by 2 bases, with 10 bases between them. This CDR3 spans 15 amino acids. CDR3 loop: CASSPTAITNEKLFF. CDR3 bases: TGTGCCAGCTCACCCACAGCAATCACTAATGAAAAACTGTTTTTT.

The gene calls are TRBV27 and TRBJ1-6; D gene unclear. CDR1 is MNHEY, CDR2 SMNVEV, per germline (reference sequence). V lost 4 bases and J lost 6, with 34 bases in between. The CDR3 is made up of 22 amino acids. The CDR3 here is CASSSHKPKVAVPNVLNSPLHF. CDR3 nucleotide sequence: TGTGCCAGCAGTTCCCATAAGCCCAAGGTCGCGGTTCCAAACGTCCTTAATTCACCCCTCCACTTT.

This clone was seen just once. The germline gene is not matched at one end of the junction; a read error may be the cause. The chain employs TRBV4-3 and TRBJ2-6; the match to TRBD2 covers 8 bases. This CDR3 is built from 18 residues. CDR1 and CDR2 (germline): LGHNA, YSLEER. CDR3 DNA: TGCGCCAGCAGCCCAGACAGTGCGGGAGGCTCTTGGGCCAACGTCCTGACTTTC. This codes for CASSPDSAGGSWANVLTF.

This chain links TRBV6-1 with TRBJ2-3; D possibly corresponds to TRBD2 (7 bases). V was pared by 3 bases and J by 5 bases, with 12 bases between. In germline, CDR1 is MNHNS, CDR2 SASEGT. This CDR3 comprises 14 residues. The CDR3 spells CASSERGRGDTQYF. The CDR3 bases are TGTGCCAGCAGTGAGCGGGGGCGGGGAGATACGCAGTATTTT.

The chain recombines TRBV4-3 with TRBJ1-3; no clear D gene. The CDR3 spans 16 residues. Looked up from germline, CDR1 is LGHNA and CDR2 is YSLEER. V was trimmed by 0 bases and J by 0 bases, leaving 9 bases between them. In nucleotides, the CDR3 is TGCGCCAGCAGCCAAGAGAGACTCAACTCTGGAAACACCATATATTTT. Translated, it gives CASSQERLNSGNTIYF.

V usage is TRBV7-8 and J usage is TRBJ2-3; 8 bases are a match to TRBD2. This CDR3 is 15 amino acids long. The V and J ends lost 6 bases and 8 bases, in that order; junction bases with no gene match: 13. Germline values: CDR1 SGHVS, CDR2 FQNEAQ. As DNA, the CDR3 is TGTGCCAGCAGTGTGGGGAGGAGCGGGAGAGGTACGCAGTATTTT. Its protein is CASSVGRSGRGTQYF. Supplemented by reference TRBV7-8 and TRBJ2-3, the full variable domain reads GAGVSQSPRYKVAKRGQDVALRCDPISGHVSLFWYQQALGQGPEFLTYFQNEAQLDKSGLPSDRFFAERPEGSVSTLKIQRTQQEDSAVYLCASSVGRSGRGTQYFGPGTRLTVL.

The rearrangement joins TRBV7-8 to TRBJ2-1; D remains unclear. The CDR3 has 15 amino acids. The germline V gene encodes CDR1 SGHVS and CDR2 FQNEAQ. Trimming took off 3 bases at V and 5 bases at J, with 14 bases between the two ends. The CDR3 spells CASSLMAATNNEQFF. The CDR3 DNA reads TGTGCCAGCAGCTTGATGGCAGCGACGAACAATGAGCAGTTCTTC.

This clone appeared a single time. The V gene is TRBV6-5, the J gene TRBJ1-1; D ambiguous. V was pared by 3 bases and J by 2 bases, with 7 bases between. Germline CDR1 is MNHEY and CDR2 is SVGAGI. This CDR3 is 13 amino acids long. The CDR3 sequence: CASSYRRNTEAFF. The CDR3 coding sequence is TGTGCCAGCAGTTATAGAAGAAACACTGAAGCTTTCTTT.

The chain has TRBV19 and TRBJ2-7, with 7 bases matching TRBD1. The germline V gene has CDR1 LNHDA and CDR2 SQIVND (reference sequence). V lost 5 bases, J lost 0 bases, and 13 bases stayed unmatched. This CDR3 spans 17 amino acids. The CDR3 bases are TGTGCCAGTAGTCGTGGGGCCAGGACAGGACACTCCTACGAGCAGTACTTC. Translation gives CASSRGARTGHSYEQYF.

The rearrangement joins TRBV2 to TRBJ2-7, with 11 positions matching TRBD1. The length of the CDR3 is 12 residues. V lost 9 bases to trimming and J lost 6 bases; unmatched junction nucleotides: 4. Germline V gene data show CDR1 as SNHLY and CDR2 as FYNNEI. The CDR3 is CARRDRGTEQYF. In DNA, the CDR3 is TGTGCCAGAAGGGACAGGGGGACCGAGCAGTACTTC. The full variable domain, with the rest looked up from reference TRBV2 and TRBJ2-7, is EPEVTQTPSHQVTQMGQEVILRCVPISNHLYFYWYRQILGQKVEFLVSFYNNEISEKSEIFDDQFSVERPDGSNFTLKIRSTKLEDSAMYFCARRDRGTEQYFGPGTRLTVT.

V usage is TRBV7-3 and J usage is TRBJ2-5, with D tentatively TRBD2 (6 bases). Germline lookup yields CDR1 SGHTA and CDR2 FQGTGA. V gave up 8 bases and J gave up 4 bases, with 20 bases separating them. This CDR3 contains 15 residues. CDR3 amino acids: CASASEGLSGETQYF. CDR3 coding DNA: TGTGCCAGCGCTTCGGAGGGGTTATCAGGAGAGACCCAGTACTTC.